Following are 15 T cell receptor beta chains from one sample sequenced in a study of cytomegalovirus exposure and HLA in healthy donors (dated by TCRdb to about 2017). The library was obtained by the immunoSEQ multiplex PCR assay. For the multiplex PCR, a mixture combining 60 forward primers for TCR Vbeta segments and 13 reverse primers for TCR Jbeta segments was used. Imported from immuneACCESS, the table was reduced by TCRdb to in-frame sequences with V and J called. These copies leave out some clones; in studies compared against another copy, an unresolved V gene accounts for under half, and the cause of the remainder is not known. A total of 150,000 to 200,000 clones appear in this sample, 75% to 80% of them only once. The ten largest clonotypes hold under 4% of the sample. The sample was PBMCs. These receptors came from a middle-aged woman in good health and CMV-seronegative.

This clone was seen more than once but under ten times. The rearrangement links TRBV19 to TRBJ1-1, with a weak D call TRBD1 (5 bases). Germline CDR1 is LNHDA and CDR2 is SQIVND (reference sequence). The CDR3 runs to 14 residues. V was shortened by 5 bases and J by 6 bases, with 16 bases between the two germline ends. This chain's CDR3 is CASSWQGGVAEAFF. The CDR3, as DNA: TGTGCCAGTAGTTGGCAGGGCGGTGTCGCTGAAGCTTTCTTT. Looking up the rest from reference TRBV19 and TRBJ1-1 gives the full variable domain: DGGITQSPKYLFRKEGQNVTLSCEQNLNHDAMYWYRQDPGQGLRLIYYSQIVNDFQKGDIAEGYSVSREKKESFPLTVTSAQKNPTAFYLCASSWQGGVAEAFFGQGTRLTVV.

The chain links TRBV20-1 to TRBJ2-7; possibly TRBD2 for D (6 bases). There are 11 residues in the CDR3. Germline V gene lookup returns CDR1 DFQATT and CDR2 SNEGSKA (reference sequence). Trimming stripped 8 bases from V and 2 bases from J, with 10 bases between. The chain's CDR3 is CSTGLTYEQYF. In nucleotides, the CDR3 is TGCAGTACGGGACTGACCTACGAGCAGTACTTC.

The CDR3 loop is CASTGGGSTGELFF. The CDR3 DNA reads TGTGCCAGCACGGGGGGAGGAAGCACCGGGGAGCTGTTTTTT. This chain uses TRBV28 with TRBJ2-2, with 7 positions matching TRBD2. Trimming took 7 bases from V and 4 from J; bases not matched to a gene: 6. CDR1 is MDHEN and CDR2 is SYDVKM in the germline V gene. The CDR3 has 14 residues. The full variable domain, completed using reference TRBV28 and TRBJ2-2, is DVKVTQSSRYLVKRTGEKVFLECVQDMDHENMFWYRQDPGLGLRLIYFSYDVKMKEKGDIPEGYSVSREKKERFSLILESASTNQTSMYLCASTGGGSTGELFFGEGSRLTVL.

The table lists this clone with a few counts. The CDR3, as DNA: TGTGCCAGCAGCCCCCTCCGGGGAGTCGAGCAGTACTTC. Amino acid sequence: CASSPLRGVEQYF. The chain carries TRBV7-3 and TRBJ2-7, with a possible D match to TRBD2 (5 bases). The CDR3 is 13 residues long. Germline loops: CDR1 SGHTA, CDR2 FQGTGA. Deletions cut 5 bases from V and 6 bases from J, with 14 bases between.

This chain connects TRBV2 to TRBJ2-7; 10 bases agree with TRBD2. CDR1 and CDR2 from the germline V gene are SNHLY and FYNNEI. The length of the CDR3 is 16 residues. V lost 6 bases, J lost 0 bases, and 8 bases stayed unmatched. The CDR3 loop is CASSRISGGLSYEQYF. CDR3 in DNA: TGTGCCAGCAGCCGCATTAGCGGGGGGCTCTCCTACGAGCAGTACTTC.

J is TRBJ2-2 and V is TRBV5-1; possible D gene TRBD1, 6 bases. Germline V lookup: CDR1 SGHRS, CDR2 YFSETQ. The CDR3 spans 14 residues. V gave up 6 bases and J gave up 2 bases, with 11 bases separating them. Here the CDR3 DNA reads TGCGCCAGCAAAAGACAGGTCAACACCGGGGAGCTGTTTTTT. Residues: CASKRQVNTGELFF.

The chain is built from TRBV27 and TRBJ2-5, with 8 bases that match TRBD2. Germline V gene sequence: CDR1 MNHEY, CDR2 SMNVEV (reference sequence). This CDR3 has 15 amino acids. After removal of 5 bases from V and 4 bases from J, the junction contained 9 bases not matched to a gene. The CDR3 coding sequence is TGTGCCAGCAGTCAAGGGCGGGGGGAAGCAGAGACCCAGTACTTC. Encoded protein: CASSQGRGEAETQYF.

This chain uses TRBV2 with TRBJ1-2; D uncertain. The germline V and J ends were trimmed by 6 bases and 7 bases, with 18 bases remaining between them. This CDR3 has 14 amino acids. The germline V gene has CDR1 SNHLY and CDR2 FYNNEI. The CDR3 loop reads CASRTRAISGGYTF. The DNA for the CDR3 is TGTGCCAGCAGAACCCGGGCCATTAGCGGTGGCTACACCTTC.

The J gene is TRBJ2-5, the V gene TRBV4-1; unclear D gene. Trimming removed 1 base from V and 4 bases from J, with 7 bases in between. The CDR3 has 13 amino acids. Germline-derived CDR1 and CDR2 are MGHRA and YSYEKL. As DNA, the CDR3 is TGCGCCAGCAGCCAAGTCCTAGTAGAGACCCAGTACTTC. Translation gives CASSQVLVETQYF.

The J gene is TRBJ2-3, the V gene TRBV5-1, with D possibly matching TRBD2 (6 bases). The germline gives CDR1 SGHRS, CDR2 YFSETQ. This CDR3 spans 16 amino acids. V lost 4 bases and J 0 bases, leaving 15 bases between the germline ends. The CDR3 is CASSGDVAASTDTQYF. The CDR3, as DNA: TGCGCCAGCAGCGGGGATGTAGCGGCTAGCACAGATACGCAGTATTTT.

This chain connects TRBV6-1 to TRBJ2-1, with 7 bases lining up with TRBD2. The J segment lost 3 bases and the V segment lost 5 bases, leaving 1 base of the junction unmatched. This CDR3 has 13 amino acids. The germline V gene encodes CDR1 MNHNS and CDR2 SASEGT. CDR3 loop: CASSRTSYNEQFF. CDR3 bases: TGTGCCAGCAGTCGGACTAGCTACAATGAGCAGTTCTTC.

The J gene is TRBJ2-2, the V gene TRBV7-9, with D possibly being TRBD2 (5 bases). Trimming pared 5 bases from V and 8 bases from J, leaving 18 bases between. Germline V CDR1 and CDR2: SEHNR, FQNEAQ (reference sequence). This CDR3 has 15 amino acids. The CDR3 loop reads CASSPPPGVPGELFF. The CDR3 bases are TGTGCCAGCAGCCCTCCCCCCGGGGTACCGGGGGAGCTGTTTTTT.

The chain carries TRBV6-1 and TRBJ2-5; weak D call: TRBD2 (6 bases). The CDR3 covers 15 residues. Germline values: CDR1 MNHNS, CDR2 SASEGT. The V end was cut by 5 bases, the J end by 5 bases, with 18 bases between. Here the CDR3 reads CASSNNRRGIETQYF. As DNA, the CDR3 is TGTGCCAGCAGTAATAATCGACGGGGGATTGAGACCCAGTACTTC.

The chain is built from TRBV6-5 and TRBJ1-5, with 7 bases identical to TRBD1. The length of the CDR3 is 14 residues. V was clipped by 6 bases and J by 2 bases; unmatched bases: 4. CDR1 and CDR2 (germline): MNHEY, SVGAGI. The CDR3 DNA is TGTGCCAGCAGGAGACAGGGAGGCAATCAGCCCCAGCATTTT. It yields the protein CASRRQGGNQPQHF.

The table lists this clone with a count of one. Other DNA sequences in the same sample also yield this CDR3. The rearrangement uses TRBV4-1 and TRBJ2-7; TRBD1 aligns across 7 bases. Germline values: CDR1 MGHRA, CDR2 YSYEKL. The CDR3 extends over 15 amino acids. The ends lost 1 base at V and 4 bases at J; junction bases unmatched: 7. CDR3 sequence: CASSQGQGVLYEQYF. CDR3 nucleotide sequence: TGCGCCAGCAGCCAAGGACAGGGAGTATTGTACGAGCAGTACTTC.